This is a list of T cell receptor beta chains from one sample in a study of blood T cell repertoires in COVID-19. TCRdb's table, derived via immunoSEQ multiplex PCR, lists solely in-frame clones and lacks some. The table includes 150,000 or so clones, about 77% detected once. Source material: peripheral blood. These receptors came from a woman in her 50s with active or convalescent COVID-19. CDR3s include the opening cysteine and the closing phenylalanine or tryptophan. D genes are given only for firm matches. Not every row has a clone size; where given, it reads once, few, many or a size class.

CDR3 protein,CDR3 DNA,V gene,D gene,J gene,clone size
CASSLAHRDGYTF,TGTGCCAGCAGCTTAGCGCACCGGGATGGCTACACCTTC,TRBV7-2,-,TRBJ1-2,-
CASSLWTVHGYTF,TGTGCCAGCAGCTTGTGGACAGTGCATGGCTACACCTTC,TRBV7-9,-,TRBJ1-2,-
CASSLTLAGGTGELFF,TGCGCCAGCAGCTTGACCCTAGCGGGAGGTACCGGGGAGCTGTTTTTT,TRBV5-1,TRBD2,TRBJ2-2,-
CASSVEAGGLTNIQYF,TGTGCCAGCAGCGTAGAGGCGGGGGGGCTAACGAACATTCAGTACTTC,TRBV9,TRBD2,TRBJ2-4,few
CASSLVSGRNEQFF,TGCGCCAGCAGCCTTGTCAGCGGGAGGAATGAGCAGTTCTTC,TRBV5-1,TRBD2,TRBJ2-1,-
CASRRGVNSPLHF,TGTGCCAGCAGAAGGGGCGTAAATTCACCCCTCCACTTT,TRBV28,-,TRBJ1-6,-
CASSLATSGGGELFF,TGTGCCAGCAGCTTAGCGACTAGCGGGGGCGGGGAGCTGTTTTTT,TRBV7-2,TRBD2,TRBJ2-2,-
CASSLVAGARNEQFF,TGTGCCAGCAGCTTAGTAGCGGGAGCTCGGAATGAGCAGTTCTTC,TRBV7-9,TRBD2,TRBJ2-1,-
CASSYGLANSYEQYF,TGTGCCAGCAGCTACGGACTAGCGAACTCGTACGAGCAGTACTTC,TRBV6-6,TRBD2,TRBJ2-7,-
CASSYSSVATNEKLFF,TGTGCCAGCAGTTACTCGTCAGTTGCAACTAATGAAAAACTGTTTTTT,TRBV6-5,-,TRBJ1-4,few
CASSLRMTGKENGYTF,TGTGCCAGCAGCTTGAGGATGACAGGGAAGGAGAATGGCTACACCTTC,TRBV5-6,TRBD1,TRBJ1-2,-
CASSLYNTEAFF,TGTGCCAGCAGCTTATATAACACTGAAGCTTTCTTT,TRBV5-6,-,TRBJ1-1,once
CASSEEQGAAYGYTF,TGTGCCAGCAGTGAAGAACAGGGGGCCGCCTATGGCTACACCTTC,TRBV2,TRBD1,TRBJ1-2,-
CASKTGGEQETQYF,TGCGCCAGCAAAACCGGGGGGGAGCAAGAGACCCAGTACTTC,TRBV5-1,TRBD2,TRBJ2-5,-
CASQGQLHQPQHF,TGTGCCAGCCAGGGACAGCTCCATCAGCCCCAGCATTTT,TRBV7-9,TRBD1,TRBJ1-5,-
CASSQGRSNQPQHF,TGTGCCAGCTCACAGGGGAGGAGCAATCAGCCCCAGCATTTT,TRBV18,-,TRBJ1-5,-
CASSAQIGTSRRDTQYF,TGTGCCAGCAGCGCCCAAATCGGGACTAGTAGAAGAGATACGCAGTATTTT,TRBV7-2,TRBD2,TRBJ2-3,-
CASSYVIGGGPYNEQFF,TGTGCCAGCAGTTACGTCATCGGCGGGGGGCCCTACAATGAGCAGTTCTTC,TRBV6-2/TRBV6-3,TRBD2,TRBJ2-1,-
CASRSQALNTEAFF,TGTGCCAGTAGATCCCAGGCCCTGAACACTGAAGCTTTCTTT,TRBV19,-,TRBJ1-1,-
CASSLGSIGAAGELFF,TGTGCCAGCAGCTTAGGGTCGATAGGGGCGGCCGGGGAGCTGTTTTTT,TRBV11-2,-,TRBJ2-2,-
CATSSGLAGKLNEQFF,TGTGCCACCAGTAGCGGACTAGCGGGGAAACTAAATGAGCAGTTCTTC,TRBV24-1,TRBD2,TRBJ2-1,-
CAISDEREGREQYF,TGTGCCATCAGTGATGAGCGGGAGGGGCGTGAACAGTACTTC,TRBV10-3,TRBD2,TRBJ2-7,few
CASNRDSSYEQYF,TGTGCCAGCAATCGGGACAGCTCCTACGAGCAGTACTTC,TRBV6-6,TRBD1,TRBJ2-7,few
CASSLRAGGLADTQYF,TGTGCCAGCAGTTTACGGGCGGGAGGGCTCGCAGATACGCAGTATTTT,TRBV28,TRBD2,TRBJ2-3,-
CASSWGGEDTEAFF,TGTGCCAGCAGTTGGGGGGGCGAGGACACTGAAGCTTTCTTT,TRBV6-2/TRBV6-3,-,TRBJ1-1,-
CATLEGGSGANVLTF,TGTGCCACCCTGGAGGGAGGATCTGGGGCCAACGTCCTGACTTTC,TRBV6-5,-,TRBJ2-6,-
CASSFFGVSTYRGSNQPQHF,TGTGCCAGTAGTTTTTTTGGGGTTTCGACCTACAGGGGCAGCAATCAGCCCCAGCATTTT,TRBV19,TRBD1,TRBJ1-5,-